This TCR beta chain was documented in a study of T cell responses to AZD1222 COVID-19 vaccine. This CDR3 comprises 19 residues. Sequencing was performed with immunoSEQ multiplex PCR; in TCRdb, only in-frame clones are kept and a portion is missing. The sample has roughly 130,000 clones; about 87% are singletons. The input for sequencing was peripheral blood, taken on day 0 of AZD1222 vaccination. The TCR was taken from an adult in good health. V and J are TRBV21-1 and TRBJ2-7; the table assigns TRBD2, which was not confirmed against the DNA. TRBV21-1 is given as a pseudogene. CDR3 bases: TGTGCCAGCAGCAAAGTCGGGTGTCCAGGACTAGCGGCCCAATACGAGCAGTACTTC. Its translation: CASSKVGCPGLAAQYEQYF.